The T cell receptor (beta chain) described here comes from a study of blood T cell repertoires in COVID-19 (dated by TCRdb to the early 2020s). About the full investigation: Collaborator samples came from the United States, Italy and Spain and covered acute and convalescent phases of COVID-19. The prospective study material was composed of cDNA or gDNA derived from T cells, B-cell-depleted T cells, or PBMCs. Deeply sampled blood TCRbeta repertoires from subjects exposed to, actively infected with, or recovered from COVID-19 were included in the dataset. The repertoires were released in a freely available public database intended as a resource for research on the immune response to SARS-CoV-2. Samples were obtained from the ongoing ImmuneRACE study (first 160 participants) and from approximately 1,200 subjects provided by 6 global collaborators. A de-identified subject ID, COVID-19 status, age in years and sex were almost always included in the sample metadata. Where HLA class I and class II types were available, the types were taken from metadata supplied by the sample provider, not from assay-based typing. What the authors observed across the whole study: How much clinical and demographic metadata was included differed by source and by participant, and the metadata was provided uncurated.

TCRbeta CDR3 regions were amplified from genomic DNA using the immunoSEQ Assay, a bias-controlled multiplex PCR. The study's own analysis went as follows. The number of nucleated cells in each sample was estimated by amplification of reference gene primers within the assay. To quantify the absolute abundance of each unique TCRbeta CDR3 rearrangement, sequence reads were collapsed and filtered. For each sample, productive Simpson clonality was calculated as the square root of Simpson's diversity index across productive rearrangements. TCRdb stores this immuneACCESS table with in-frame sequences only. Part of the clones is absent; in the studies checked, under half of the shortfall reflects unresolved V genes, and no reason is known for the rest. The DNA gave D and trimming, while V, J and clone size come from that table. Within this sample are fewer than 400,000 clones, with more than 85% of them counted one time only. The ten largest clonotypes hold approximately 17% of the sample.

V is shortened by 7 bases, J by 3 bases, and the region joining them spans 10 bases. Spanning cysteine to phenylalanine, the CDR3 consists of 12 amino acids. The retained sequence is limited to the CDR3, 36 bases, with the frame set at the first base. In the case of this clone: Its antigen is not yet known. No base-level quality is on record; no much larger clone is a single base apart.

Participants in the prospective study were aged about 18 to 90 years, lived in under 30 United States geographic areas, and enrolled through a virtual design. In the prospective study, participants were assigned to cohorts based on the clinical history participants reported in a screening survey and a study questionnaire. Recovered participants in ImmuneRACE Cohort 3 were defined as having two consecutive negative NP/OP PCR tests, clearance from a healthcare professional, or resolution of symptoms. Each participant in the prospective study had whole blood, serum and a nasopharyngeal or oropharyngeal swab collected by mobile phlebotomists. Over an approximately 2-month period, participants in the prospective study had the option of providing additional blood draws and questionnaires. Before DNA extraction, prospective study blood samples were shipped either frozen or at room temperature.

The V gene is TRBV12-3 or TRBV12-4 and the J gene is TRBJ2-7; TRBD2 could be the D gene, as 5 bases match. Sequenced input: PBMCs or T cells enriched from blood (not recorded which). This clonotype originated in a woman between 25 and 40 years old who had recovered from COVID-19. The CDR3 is CASTLGGYEQYF. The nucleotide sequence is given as TGTGCCAGCACCCTCGGAGGCTACGAGCAGTACTTC.